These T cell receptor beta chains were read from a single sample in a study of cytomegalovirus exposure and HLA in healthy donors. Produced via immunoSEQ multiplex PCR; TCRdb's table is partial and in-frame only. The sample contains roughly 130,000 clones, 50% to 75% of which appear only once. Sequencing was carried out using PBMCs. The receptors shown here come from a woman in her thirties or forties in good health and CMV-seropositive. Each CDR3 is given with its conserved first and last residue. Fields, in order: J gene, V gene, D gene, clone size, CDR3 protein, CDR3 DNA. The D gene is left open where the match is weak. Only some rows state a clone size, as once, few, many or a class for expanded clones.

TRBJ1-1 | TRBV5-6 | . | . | CASSFPRGGNTEAFF | TGTGCCAGCAGCTTTCCCAGGGGTGGCAACACTGAAGCCTTCTTT
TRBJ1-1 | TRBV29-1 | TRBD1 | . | CSVGGQGTDTEAFF | TGCAGCGTTGGGGGACAGGGTACGGACACTGAAGCTTTCTTT
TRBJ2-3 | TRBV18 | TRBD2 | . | CASSPQETSGGSTDTQYF | TGTGCCAGCTCACCACAGGAGACTAGCGGGGGCAGCACAGATACGCAGTATTTT
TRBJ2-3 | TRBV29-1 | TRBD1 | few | CSVLTGGQDTQYF | TGCAGCGTCCTGACAGGGGGACAAGATACGCAGTATTTT
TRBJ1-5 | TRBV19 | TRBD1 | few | CASSTGTGNQPQHF | TGTGCCAGTAGTACGGGGACAGGGAACCAGCCCCAGCATTTT
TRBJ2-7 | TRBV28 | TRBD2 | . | CASSLVGGVYEQYF | TGTGCCAGCAGTTTAGTTGGGGGGGTTTACGAGCAGTACTTC
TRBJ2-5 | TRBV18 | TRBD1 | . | CASSPEGAQETQYF | TGTGCCAGCTCACCCGAGGGGGCACAAGAGACCCAGTACTTC
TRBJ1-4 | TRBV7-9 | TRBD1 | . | CASSSDRGSEKLFF | TGTGCCAGCAGCTCGGACAGGGGGTCTGAAAAACTGTTTTTT
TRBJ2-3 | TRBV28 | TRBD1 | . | CASSLKGQGALGDTQYF | TGTGCCAGCAGTTTAAAGGGACAGGGGGCATTAGGAGATACGCAGTATTTT
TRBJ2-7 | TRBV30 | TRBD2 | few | CAWTSGGDSYEQYF | TGTGCCTGGACTAGCGGGGGGGACTCCTACGAGCAGTACTTC
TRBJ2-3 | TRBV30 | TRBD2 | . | CAWSVPERGATDTQYF | TGTGCCTGGAGTGTACCAGAGCGGGGGGCCACAGATACGCAGTATTTT
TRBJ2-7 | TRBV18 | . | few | CASSPTGPRDEQYF | TGTGCCAGCTCACCGACAGGCCCGCGTGACGAGCAGTACTTC
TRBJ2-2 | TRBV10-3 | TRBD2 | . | CAIRRSSGSDTGELFF | TGTGCCATCAGGAGATCTAGCGGGTCGGACACCGGGGAGCTGTTTTTT
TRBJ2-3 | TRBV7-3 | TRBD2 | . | CASSSSVLAGGFDTQYF | TGTGCCAGCAGCTCGAGTGTCCTAGCGGGAGGCTTCGATACGCAGTATTTT
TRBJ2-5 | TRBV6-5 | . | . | CASSTPGYQETQYF | TGTGCCAGCAGTACACCGGGGTACCAAGAGACCCAGTACTTC
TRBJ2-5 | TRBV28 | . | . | CASSLPGTQYF | TGTGCCAGCAGTTTACCCGGGACCCAGTACTTC
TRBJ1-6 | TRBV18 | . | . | CASSPDPQDGSPLHF | TGTGCCAGCTCACCAGACCCCCAGGATGGTTCACCCCTCCACTTT
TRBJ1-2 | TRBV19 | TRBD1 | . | CASSTDRAGGYTF | TGTGCCAGTAGTACGGACAGGGCAGGTGGCTACACCTTC
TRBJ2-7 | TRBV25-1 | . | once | CASSDPRTEFKQYF | TGTGCCAGCAGTGATCCCCGGACAGAGTTTAAGCAGTACTTC
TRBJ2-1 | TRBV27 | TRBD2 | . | CASSSSSGTENEQFF | TGTGCCAGCAGTTCCTCTAGCGGGACTGAGAATGAGCAGTTCTTC
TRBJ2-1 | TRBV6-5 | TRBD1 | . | CASSSTTGGTYNEQFF | TGTGCCAGCAGTTCCACGACAGGGGGGACCTACAATGAGCAGTTCTTC
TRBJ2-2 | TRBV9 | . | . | CASSPGTHYTGELFF | TGTGCCAGCAGTCCAGGGACACACTACACCGGGGAGCTGTTTTTT
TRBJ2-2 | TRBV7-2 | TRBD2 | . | CASSAGTSRVTGELFF | TGTGCCAGCAGCGCCGGGACTAGTCGTGTCACCGGGGAGCTGTTTTTT
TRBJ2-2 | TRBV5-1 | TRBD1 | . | CASRTGTGSTGELFF | TGCGCCAGCAGAACCGGGACAGGGTCCACCGGGGAGCTGTTTTTT
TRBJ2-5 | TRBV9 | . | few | CASSVAGVQETQYF | TGTGCCAGCAGCGTAGCCGGGGTCCAAGAGACCCAGTACTTC
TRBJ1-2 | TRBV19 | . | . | CASSQGGGGVSYGYTF | TGTGCCAGTAGTCAAGGGGGGGGAGGGGTTTCTTATGGCTACACCTTC
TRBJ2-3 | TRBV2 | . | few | CASSVGQVSTDTQYF | TGTGCCAGCAGTGTCGGTCAGGTTAGCACAGATACGCAGTATTTT
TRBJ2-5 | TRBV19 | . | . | CASTVGAGGGSQTQYF | TGTGCCAGTACCGTCGGAGCGGGCGGAGGCAGCCAGACCCAGTACTTC
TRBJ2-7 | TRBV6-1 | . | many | CASSEPEGQAYEQYF | TGTGCCAGCAGTGAACCAGAAGGACAAGCCTACGAGCAGTACTTC
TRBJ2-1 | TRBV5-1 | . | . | CASSADWAYNEQFF | TGCGCCAGCAGCGCGGACTGGGCCTACAATGAGCAGTTCTTC
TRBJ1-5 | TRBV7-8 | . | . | CASSPELAAGNQPQHF | TGTGCCAGCAGCCCAGAGCTGGCGGCAGGGAATCAGCCCCAGCATTTT
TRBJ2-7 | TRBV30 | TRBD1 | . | CAWSVGLTGGPYEQYF | TGTGCCTGGAGTGTCGGACTCACAGGGGGCCCATACGAGCAGTACTTC
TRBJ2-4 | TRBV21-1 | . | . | CASSNTRAIAKNIQYF | TGTGCCAGCAGCAACACGCGGGCTATAGCCAAAAACATTCAGTACTTC
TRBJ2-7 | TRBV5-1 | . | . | CASSFDTYEQYF | TGCGCCAGCAGCTTCGACACGTACGAGCAGTACTTC
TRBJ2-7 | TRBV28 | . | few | CASSALQGTSYEQYF | TGTGCCAGCAGTGCCCTGCAGGGCACATCCTACGAGCAGTACTTC
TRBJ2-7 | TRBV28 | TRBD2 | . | CASSGPGLADAYEQYF | TGTGCCAGCAGTGGGCCGGGACTAGCGGACGCCTACGAGCAGTACTTC
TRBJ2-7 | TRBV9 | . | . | CASGLQPEQGTYEQYF | TGTGCCAGCGGCCTCCAACCGGAACAGGGCACCTACGAGCAGTACTTC
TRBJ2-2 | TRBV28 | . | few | CASSLGGARTGELFF | TGTGCCAGCAGTTTGGGGGGGGCGCGCACCGGGGAGCTGTTTTTT
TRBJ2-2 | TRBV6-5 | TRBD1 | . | CASRTGGVATGELFF | TGTGCCAGCAGGACAGGGGGCGTCGCCACCGGGGAGCTGTTTTTT
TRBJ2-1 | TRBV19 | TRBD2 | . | CASSKRLAGGRGNEQFF | TGTGCCAGTAGTAAGAGACTAGCGGGGGGGAGGGGCAATGAGCAGTTCTTC
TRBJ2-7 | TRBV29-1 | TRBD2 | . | CSVLLAGVGEQYF | TGCAGCGTCCTATTAGCGGGAGTAGGCGAGCAGTACTTC
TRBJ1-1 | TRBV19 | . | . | CASSSYRDGTEAFF | TGTGCCAGTAGTAGTTACAGGGATGGCACTGAAGCTTTCTTT
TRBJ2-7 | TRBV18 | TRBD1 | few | CASSPLQGQGSEQYF | TGTGCCAGCTCACCGCTGCAGGGACAGGGAAGCGAGCAGTACTTC
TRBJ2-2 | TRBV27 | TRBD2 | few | CASSLGIWGGKGNTGELFF | TGTGCCAGCAGTTTAGGGATCTGGGGGGGAAAAGGGAACACCGGGGAGCTGTTTTTT
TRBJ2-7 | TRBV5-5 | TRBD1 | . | CASSYRTGLYEQYF | TGTGCCAGCAGCTACCGGACAGGGCTCTACGAGCAGTACTTC
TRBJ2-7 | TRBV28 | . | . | CASSSIGSWEQASSYEQYF | TGTGCCAGCAGTAGCATAGGTTCTTGGGAACAGGCCAGCTCCTACGAGCAGTACTTC
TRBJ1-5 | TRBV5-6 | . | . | CASSRRGWNQPQHF | TGTGCCAGCAGCCGCAGGGGATGGAATCAGCCCCAGCATTTT
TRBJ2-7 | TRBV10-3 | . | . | CAISESKYEQYF | TGTGCCATCAGTGAGTCCAAATACGAGCAGTACTTC
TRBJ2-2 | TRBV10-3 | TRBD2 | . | CAISEPELGLAGNTGELFF | TGTGCCATCAGTGAGCCCGAACTCGGACTAGCGGGTAACACCGGGGAGCTGTTTTTT
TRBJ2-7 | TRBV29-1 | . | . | CSVREAFGGEQYF | TGCAGCGTCAGGGAAGCCTTCGGGGGAGAGCAGTACTTC
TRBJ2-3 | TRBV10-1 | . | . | CASSEFGGPFTDTQYF | TGCGCCAGCAGTGAGTTCGGGGGGCCTTTCACAGATACGCAGTATTTT
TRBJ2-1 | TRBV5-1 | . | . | CASSGLATYNEQFF | TGCGCCAGCAGCGGGCTAGCGACCTACAATGAGCAGTTCTTC
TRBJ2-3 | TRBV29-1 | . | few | CSVEDVHTRDTQYF | TGCAGCGTTGAAGATGTCCACACCAGGGATACGCAGTATTTT
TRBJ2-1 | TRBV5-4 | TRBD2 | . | CASRQTSEGEQFF | TGTGCCAGCAGGCAAACTAGCGAGGGTGAGCAGTTCTTC
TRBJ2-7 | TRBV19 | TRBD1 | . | CASSPWTGGSYEQYF | TGTGCCAGTAGTCCCTGGACAGGGGGTTCCTACGAGCAGTACTTC
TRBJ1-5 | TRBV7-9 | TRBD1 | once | CASSAQGPGQPQHF | TGTGCCAGCAGCGCACAGGGGCCAGGCCAGCCCCAGCATTTT